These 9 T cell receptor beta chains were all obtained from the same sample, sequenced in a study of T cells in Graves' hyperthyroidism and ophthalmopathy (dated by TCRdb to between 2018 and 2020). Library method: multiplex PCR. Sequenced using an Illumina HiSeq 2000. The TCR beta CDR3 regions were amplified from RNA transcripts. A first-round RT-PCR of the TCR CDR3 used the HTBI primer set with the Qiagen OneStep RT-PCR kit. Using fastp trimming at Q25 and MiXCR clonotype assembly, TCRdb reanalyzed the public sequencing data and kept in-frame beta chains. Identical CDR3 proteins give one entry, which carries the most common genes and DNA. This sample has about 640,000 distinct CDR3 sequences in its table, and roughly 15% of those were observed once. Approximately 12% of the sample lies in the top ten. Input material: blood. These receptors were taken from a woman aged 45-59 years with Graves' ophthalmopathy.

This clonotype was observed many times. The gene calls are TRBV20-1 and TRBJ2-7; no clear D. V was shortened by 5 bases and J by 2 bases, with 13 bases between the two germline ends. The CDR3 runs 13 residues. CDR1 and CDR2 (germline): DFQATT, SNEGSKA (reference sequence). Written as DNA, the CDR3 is TGCAGTGCTTTAGGCGGTCACCCCTACGAGCAGTACTTC. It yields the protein CSALGGHPYEQYF.

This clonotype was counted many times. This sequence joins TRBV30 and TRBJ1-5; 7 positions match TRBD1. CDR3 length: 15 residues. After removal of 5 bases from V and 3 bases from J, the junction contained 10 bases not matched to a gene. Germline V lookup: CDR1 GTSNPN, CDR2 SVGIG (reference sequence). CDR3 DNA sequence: TGTGCCTGGGGCTTAATGGGACAGCTCAATCAGCCCCAGCATTTT. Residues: CAWGLMGQLNQPQHF.

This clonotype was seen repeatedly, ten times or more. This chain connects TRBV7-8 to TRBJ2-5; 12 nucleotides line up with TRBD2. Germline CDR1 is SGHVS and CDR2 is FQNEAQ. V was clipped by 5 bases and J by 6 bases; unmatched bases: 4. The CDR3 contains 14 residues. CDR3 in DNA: TGTGCCAGCAGCGCACTAGCGGGAGGAAAGACCCAGTACTTC. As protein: CASSALAGGKTQYF.

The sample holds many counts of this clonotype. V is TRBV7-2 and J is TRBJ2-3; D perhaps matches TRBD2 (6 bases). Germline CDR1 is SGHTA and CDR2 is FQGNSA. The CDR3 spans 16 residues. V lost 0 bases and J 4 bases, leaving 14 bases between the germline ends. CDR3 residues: CASSLAGGIRADTQYF. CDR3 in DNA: TGTGCCAGCAGCTTAGCAGGCGGGATCCGGGCAGATACGCAGTATTTT.

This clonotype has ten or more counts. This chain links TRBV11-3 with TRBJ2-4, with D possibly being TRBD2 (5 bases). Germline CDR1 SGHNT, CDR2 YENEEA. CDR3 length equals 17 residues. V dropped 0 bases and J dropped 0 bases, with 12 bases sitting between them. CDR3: CASSLDALDLAKNIQYF. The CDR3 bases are TGTGCCAGCAGCTTAGATGCACTAGACTTAGCCAAAAACATTCAGTACTTC.

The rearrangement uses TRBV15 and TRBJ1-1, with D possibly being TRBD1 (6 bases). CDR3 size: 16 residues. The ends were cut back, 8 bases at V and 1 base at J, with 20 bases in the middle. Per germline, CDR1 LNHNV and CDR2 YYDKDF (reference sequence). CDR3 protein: CATRGRTARQNTEAFF. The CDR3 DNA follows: TGTGCCACCCGGGGCCGGACAGCTAGGCAGAACACTGAAGCTTTCTTT.

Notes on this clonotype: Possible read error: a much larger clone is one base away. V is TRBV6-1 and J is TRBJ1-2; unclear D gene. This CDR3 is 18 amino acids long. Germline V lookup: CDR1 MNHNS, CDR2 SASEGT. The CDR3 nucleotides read TGTGCCAGCAGCAGAACCGACAATTTCGGGATGGCTAACTATGGCTGCACCTTC. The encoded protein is CASSRTDNFGMANYGCTF.

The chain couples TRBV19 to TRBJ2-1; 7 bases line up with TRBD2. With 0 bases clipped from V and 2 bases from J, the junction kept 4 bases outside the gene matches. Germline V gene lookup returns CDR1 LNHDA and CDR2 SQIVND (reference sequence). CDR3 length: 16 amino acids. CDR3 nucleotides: TGTGCCAGTAGTATAGATTTGCTAGCGGCCTACAATGAGCAGTTCTTC. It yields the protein CASSIDLLAAYNEQFF.

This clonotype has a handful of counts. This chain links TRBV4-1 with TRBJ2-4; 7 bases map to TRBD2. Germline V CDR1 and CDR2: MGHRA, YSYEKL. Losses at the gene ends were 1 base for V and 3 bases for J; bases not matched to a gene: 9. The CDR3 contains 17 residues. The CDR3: CASSQGFGGGDKNIQYF. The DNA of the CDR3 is TGCGCCAGCAGCCAAGGTTTTGGGGGAGGGGACAAAAACATTCAGTACTTC.